Included here is one T cell receptor (beta chain) sequence, with context. Its specificity is unknown. The length of the CDR3 is 17 residues. The germline V gene encodes CDR1 MGHRA and CDR2 YSYEKL. V shed 0 bases and J 6 bases; nucleotides not matched to a gene: 11. Researchers ran the PCR with 60 Vbeta and 13 Jbeta primers. Data came from immunoSEQ multiplex PCR; TCRdb stores just in-frame clones and leaves some out. Recorded for this sample: roughly 200,000 clones. The entry originates in a study of cytomegalovirus exposure and HLA in healthy donors. Study-level results: High sensitivity and specificity were reportedly achieved when the classifier diagnosed cytomegalovirus status. HLA allele associations emerged for about 18,000 TCR beta sequences in a later analysis, at 0.05 false discovery rate. 150 or so TCR beta chains were listed as cytomegalovirus-associated.

The gene calls are TRBV4-1 and TRBJ1-1; 9 nucleotides align to TRBD1. The specimen was PBMCs. The TCR comes from a man younger than 40 in good health and CMV-seronegative. As DNA, the CDR3 is TGCGCCAGCAGCCAAGATTTTCTACAGGGGGCTGTCGCTGAAGCTTTCTTT. Its translation: CASSQDFLQGAVAEAFF.